This T cell receptor (beta chain) was retrieved from a study of Ad26.COV2.S vaccination and SARS-CoV-2 variants. Sequenced by immunoSEQ multiplex PCR; TCRdb stores in-frame clones only, minus some. The sample records 350,000 to 550,000 clones, roughly nine tenths being singletons. The treatment denotes: some 20 received Ad26.COV2.S at low or high dose, single or two shots; about five received placebo; per-sample allocation not given. Day 63 after the first injection of vaccine or placebo was the sampling time. Trimming stripped 7 bases from V and 1 base from J, with 10 bases between. The CDR3 is made up of 13 amino acids. Germline V lookup: CDR1 SGHVS, CDR2 FQNEAQ.

This sample comprised peripheral blood, obtained in a trial of Ad26.COV2.S vaccine versus placebo. The V gene is TRBV7-8, the J gene TRBJ2-5; maybe TRBD2 (6 bases). This receptor was taken from a person between 18 and 59 years old who received the Ad26.COV2.S COVID-19 vaccine or a placebo. CDR3 region: CASTRDLQETQYF. Here the CDR3 DNA reads TGTGCCAGCACGCGGGATCTCCAAGAGACCCAGTACTTC.